Shown below are 8 T cell receptor beta chains from a single sample sequenced in a study of read filtering for tumor transcriptome and immune sequencing. The library was built from about 370 ng RNA with molecular barcoded adaptors for alpha/delta and beta/gamma chains. TCRdb redid the calling of the reads with MiXCR, one entry per CDR3 protein. The sample yields roughly 25,000 distinct CDR3 sequences, under 15% seen once. The sequenced material came from a population of CD138-negative cells sorted from bone marrow. These receptors were taken from a donor aged 40 or older with multiple myeloma.

This clonotype was detected ten times or more. The genes are TRBV20-1 and TRBJ2-1; D call uncertain. Trimming removed 6 bases at V and 0 bases at J, with 12 bases between. Germline CDR1 DFQATT, CDR2 SNEGSKA (reference sequence). The CDR3 runs to 14 residues. CDR3 sequence (DNA): TGCAGTGCAGAAGATACCAGCTCCTACAATGAGCAGTTCTTC. Translating gives CSAEDTSSYNEQFF.

About this clonotype itself: This sequence may be a read error, since a much larger clone differs from it by one base. The conserved phenylalanine or tryptophan is not found at the CDR3 terminus, so this likely reflects a read error. The chain recombines TRBV29-1 with TRBJ2-4; possibly TRBD1 for D (5 bases). V lost 3 bases, J lost 2 bases, and 8 bases lay in between. In germline, CDR1 is SQVTM, CDR2 ANQGSEA. The CDR3 is made up of 13 amino acids. CDR3 coding DNA: TGCAGCGTTGAGAAGGGGCCCAAAAACATTCAGTACTGC. Protein sequence: CSVEKGPKNIQYC.

The gene calls are TRBV28 and TRBJ1-1; D is ambiguous. CDR3 length: 16 residues. The V end lost 5 bases, the J end lost 10 bases, and 26 bases lay between the germline ends. Germline V gene data show CDR1 as MDHEN and CDR2 as SYDVKM. CDR3 protein: CASSTLHIQGSPRAFF. For the CDR3, the DNA is TGTGCCAGCAGTACTCTTCATATTCAAGGAAGCCCGAGAGCTTTCTTT.

This clonotype appeared many times. The chain is built from TRBV28 and TRBJ2-4; D tentatively reads TRBD1 or TRBD2 (5 bases each). Trimming pared 6 bases from V and 6 bases from J, leaving 15 bases between. Per germline, CDR1 MDHEN and CDR2 SYDVKM. The CDR3 sequence is 14 residues long. This chain's CDR3 is CASRSGPNPNIQYF. In DNA form, the CDR3 reads TGTGCCAGCAGATCGGGACCGAACCCAAACATTCAGTACTTC.

This clonotype has ten or more counts. This chain connects TRBV7-9 to TRBJ2-7; D may be TRBD2 (6 bases). CDR3 size: 11 residues. The V gene's germline CDR1 is SEHNR and CDR2 FQNEAQ (reference sequence). V was shortened by 4 bases and J by 7 bases, with 8 bases between the two germline ends. As DNA, the CDR3 is TGTGCCAGCAGCTCCGGGGGAGAGCAGTACTTC. Protein sequence: CASSSGGEQYF.

The chain links TRBV11-2 to TRBJ2-2; a possible D gene is TRBD2 (5 bases). This CDR3 comprises 17 residues. Germline assignment: CDR1 SGHAT and CDR2 FQNNGV. V was cut by 5 bases and J by 4 bases, with 20 bases left in between. This CDR3 is CASSPREYRVGTGELFF. In nucleotides, the CDR3 is TGTGCCAGCAGCCCTAGGGAGTACAGAGTCGGCACCGGGGAGCTGTTTTTT. The variable domain in full, with the rest retrieved from reference TRBV11-2 and TRBJ2-2, is EAGVAQSPRYKIIEKRQSVAFWCNPISGHATLYWYQQILGQGPKLLIQFQNNGVVDDSQLPKDRFSAERLKGVDSTLKIQPAKLEDSAVYLCASSPREYRVGTGELFFGEGSRLTVL.

This clonotype occurred many times. This chain connects TRBV18 to TRBJ2-3; TRBD2 agrees at 9 bases. The J segment lost 5 bases and the V segment lost 2 bases, leaving 8 bases of the junction unmatched. In germline, CDR1 is KGHSH, CDR2 LQKENI. The CDR3 has 16 amino acids. The CDR3: CASSPTLAAGGDTQYF. The CDR3 DNA reads as TGTGCCAGCTCACCAACTCTAGCAGCGGGGGGAGATACGCAGTATTTT. Combining the CDR3 with reference TRBV18 and TRBJ2-3 gives the whole variable domain NAGVMQNPRHLVRRRGQEARLRCSPMKGHSHVYWYRQLPEEGLKFMVYLQKENIIDESGMPKERFSAEFPKEGPSILRIQQVVRGDSAAYFCASSPTLAAGGDTQYFGPGTRLTVL.

This clonotype occurred many times. The chain joins TRBV5-1 to TRBJ2-1; 9 bases match TRBD1. The CDR3 sequence is 15 residues long. The V segment lost 4 bases and the J segment 3 bases; nucleotides outside the gene matches: 5. CDR1 and CDR2 (germline): SGHRS, YFSETQ. CDR3 bases: TGCGCCAGCAGCCCGGAGGGACAGGGCTACAATGAGCAGTTCTTC. Encoded protein: CASSPEGQGYNEQFF.